These T cell receptor beta chains were read from a single sample in a study of blood T cell repertoires in COVID-19. Assay used: immunoSEQ multiplex PCR; TCRdb lists only in-frame clones, some missing. The sample includes about 340,000 clones, 80% to 90% of them seen just once. Sequenced input: peripheral blood. The receptors come from a woman aged 45 to 65 with COVID-19, enrolled during active disease. The conserved cysteine and the conserved F or W are not part of the CDR3 here. Clone size is given for some rows only: seen once, a few or many times, or a class if the clone is expanded.

j_call: TRBJ1-1; v_call: TRBV3-1/TRBV3-2; clone_size: once; cdr3_aa: ASSQPTTGEAF
j_call: TRBJ2-7; v_call: TRBV7-9; clone_size: few; cdr3_aa: ASSLVAGSYEQY
j_call: TRBJ2-1; v_call: TRBV5-1; clone_size: -; cdr3_aa: ASSSVQGAYNEQF
j_call: TRBJ1-1; v_call: TRBV10-3; clone_size: -; cdr3_aa: AISEYNAPEAF
j_call: TRBJ1-1; v_call: TRBV12-3/TRBV12-4; clone_size: -; cdr3_aa: ASSKDRAGEAF
j_call: TRBJ2-7; v_call: TRBV11-3; clone_size: -; cdr3_aa: ASSSRGGPEYEQY
j_call: TRBJ2-1; v_call: TRBV19; clone_size: -; cdr3_aa: ASRPTSGSLNEQF
j_call: TRBJ2-3; v_call: TRBV7-2; clone_size: -; cdr3_aa: ASSFRRLAATDTQY
j_call: TRBJ2-5; v_call: TRBV11-3; clone_size: -; cdr3_aa: ASSLRTSQETQY
j_call: TRBJ2-7; v_call: TRBV5-1; clone_size: few; cdr3_aa: ASSLVSSGNTEQY
j_call: TRBJ2-7; v_call: TRBV4-1; clone_size: -; cdr3_aa: ASSPKPGLSFYEQY
j_call: TRBJ1-1; v_call: TRBV6-4; clone_size: -; cdr3_aa: ASSAQGYTEAF
j_call: TRBJ1-1; v_call: TRBV30; clone_size: once; cdr3_aa: AWSLTGGNTEAF
j_call: TRBJ2-7; v_call: TRBV7-2; clone_size: once; cdr3_aa: ASSFQQGGYEQY
j_call: TRBJ2-3; v_call: TRBV5-1; clone_size: -; cdr3_aa: ASSLTTDTQY
j_call: TRBJ1-1; v_call: TRBV7-8; clone_size: -; cdr3_aa: ASRQQGGNTEAF
j_call: TRBJ1-1; v_call: TRBV6-5; clone_size: few; cdr3_aa: ASSYGANEAF
j_call: TRBJ2-1; v_call: TRBV3-1/TRBV3-2; clone_size: -; cdr3_aa: ASSQGGLAGVSYNEQF
j_call: TRBJ2-7; v_call: TRBV5-1; clone_size: -; cdr3_aa: ASSLPTSGSPNEQY
j_call: TRBJ2-7; v_call: TRBV5-1; clone_size: -; cdr3_aa: ASSLRAAEYSYEQY
j_call: TRBJ2-7; v_call: TRBV5-6; clone_size: -; cdr3_aa: ASSLEAQAYEQY
j_call: TRBJ2-7; v_call: TRBV18; clone_size: -; cdr3_aa: ASSPLSGLAGLPSYEQY
j_call: TRBJ2-2; v_call: TRBV3-1/TRBV3-2; clone_size: once; cdr3_aa: ASTFRDTGELF
j_call: TRBJ2-2; v_call: TRBV4-3; clone_size: -; cdr3_aa: ASSQAPLVQEGGELF
j_call: TRBJ1-2; v_call: TRBV7-9; clone_size: few; cdr3_aa: ASSPRGGDWNGYT
j_call: TRBJ1-1; v_call: TRBV7-2; clone_size: -; cdr3_aa: ASSLASGYTEAF
j_call: TRBJ2-7; v_call: TRBV20-1; clone_size: -; cdr3_aa: SASSSGTSGLHTYEQY
j_call: TRBJ1-2; v_call: TRBV19; clone_size: -; cdr3_aa: ASSDPGQGAIGYT
j_call: TRBJ2-7; v_call: TRBV11-2; clone_size: -; cdr3_aa: ASSPYFEQY
j_call: TRBJ2-1; v_call: TRBV2; clone_size: -; cdr3_aa: ASSAESGSSYNEQF
j_call: TRBJ1-1; v_call: TRBV7-3; clone_size: -; cdr3_aa: ASSAQGADTEAF
j_call: TRBJ2-5; v_call: TRBV6-5; clone_size: -; cdr3_aa: ASSRTGHQETQY
j_call: TRBJ2-3; v_call: TRBV11-1; clone_size: -; cdr3_aa: ASSLGLAGFADTQY
j_call: TRBJ2-5; v_call: TRBV20-1; clone_size: -; cdr3_aa: SARHMETQY
j_call: TRBJ1-6; v_call: TRBV19; clone_size: -; cdr3_aa: ASSIRGQSTRTNSPLH
j_call: TRBJ2-7; v_call: TRBV28; clone_size: -; cdr3_aa: ASSLSGRASYEQY
j_call: TRBJ2-3; v_call: TRBV24-1; clone_size: -; cdr3_aa: ATSDFRLAGVSTDTQY
j_call: TRBJ1-5; v_call: TRBV5-5; clone_size: -; cdr3_aa: ASSSTGFSNQPQH
j_call: TRBJ2-3; v_call: TRBV9; clone_size: -; cdr3_aa: ASSDRVGTSGSTDTQY
j_call: TRBJ1-5; v_call: TRBV6-5; clone_size: -; cdr3_aa: ASSYSGTGSQPQH
j_call: TRBJ2-1; v_call: TRBV7-7; clone_size: -; cdr3_aa: ASSLLAGDYNEQF
j_call: TRBJ1-2; v_call: TRBV12-3/TRBV12-4; clone_size: once; cdr3_aa: ASSDRGLGYT
j_call: TRBJ2-5; v_call: TRBV30; clone_size: -; cdr3_aa: AWKPGLGGQGTQY
j_call: TRBJ2-5; v_call: TRBV7-9; clone_size: -; cdr3_aa: ASSLGQGEQETQY
j_call: TRBJ1-5; v_call: TRBV5-3; clone_size: -; cdr3_aa: ARSRTRGWQPQH
j_call: TRBJ2-7; v_call: TRBV10-3; clone_size: -; cdr3_aa: LLVLSGSPFEQY
j_call: TRBJ2-1; v_call: TRBV29-1; clone_size: -; cdr3_aa: SVVWQDNEQF
j_call: TRBJ1-2; v_call: TRBV3-1/TRBV3-2; clone_size: -; cdr3_aa: ASSQDVRTGTGGYT
j_call: TRBJ1-1; v_call: TRBV9; clone_size: once; cdr3_aa: ASSLRDGPEAF
j_call: TRBJ2-1; v_call: TRBV2; clone_size: few; cdr3_aa: ASSGGLGGRGEQF
j_call: TRBJ2-5; v_call: TRBV6-5; clone_size: -; cdr3_aa: ASTRGILSGTQY